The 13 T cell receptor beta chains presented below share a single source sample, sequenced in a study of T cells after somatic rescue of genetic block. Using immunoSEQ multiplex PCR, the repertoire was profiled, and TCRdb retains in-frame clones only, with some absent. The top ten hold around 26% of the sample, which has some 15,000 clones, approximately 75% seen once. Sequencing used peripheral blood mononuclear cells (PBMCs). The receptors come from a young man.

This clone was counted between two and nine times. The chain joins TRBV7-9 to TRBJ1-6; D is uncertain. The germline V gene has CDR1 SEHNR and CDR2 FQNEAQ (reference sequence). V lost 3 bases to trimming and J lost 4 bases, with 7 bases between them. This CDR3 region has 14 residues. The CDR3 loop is CASSLDRYNSPLHF. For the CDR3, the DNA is TGTGCCAGCAGCTTGGACCGTTATAATTCACCCCTCCACTTT.

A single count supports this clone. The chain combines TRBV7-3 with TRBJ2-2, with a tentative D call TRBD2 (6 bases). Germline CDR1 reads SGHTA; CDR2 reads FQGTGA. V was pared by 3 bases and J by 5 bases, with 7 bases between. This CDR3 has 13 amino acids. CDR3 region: CASSLTRTGELFF. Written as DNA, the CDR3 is TGTGCCAGCAGCTTGACTAGGACCGGGGAGCTGTTTTTT.

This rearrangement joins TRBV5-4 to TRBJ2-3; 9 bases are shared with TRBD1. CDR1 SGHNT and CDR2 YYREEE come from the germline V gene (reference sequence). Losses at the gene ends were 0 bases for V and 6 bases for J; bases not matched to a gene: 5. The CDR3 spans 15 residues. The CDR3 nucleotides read TGTGCCAGCAGCTTGGTGTGGACAGGGGTTGATACGCAGTATTTT. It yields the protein CASSLVWTGVDTQYF.

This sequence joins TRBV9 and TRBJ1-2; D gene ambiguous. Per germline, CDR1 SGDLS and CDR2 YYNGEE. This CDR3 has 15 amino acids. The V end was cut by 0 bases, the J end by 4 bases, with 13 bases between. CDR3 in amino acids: CASSVAPGGPYGYTF. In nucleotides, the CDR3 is TGTGCCAGCAGCGTAGCCCCGGGCGGCCCCTATGGCTACACCTTC.

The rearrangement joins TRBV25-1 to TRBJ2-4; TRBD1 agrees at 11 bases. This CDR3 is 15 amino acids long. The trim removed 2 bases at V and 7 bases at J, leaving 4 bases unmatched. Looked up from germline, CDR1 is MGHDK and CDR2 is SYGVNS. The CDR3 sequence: CASSELGTGGNIQYF. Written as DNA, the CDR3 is TGTGCCAGCAGTGAACTTGGGACAGGGGGGAACATTCAGTACTTC.

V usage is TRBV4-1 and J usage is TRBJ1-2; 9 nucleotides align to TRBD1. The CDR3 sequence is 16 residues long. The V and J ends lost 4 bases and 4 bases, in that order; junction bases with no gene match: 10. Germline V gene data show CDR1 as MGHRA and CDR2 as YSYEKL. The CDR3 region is CASSPTGQGSSYGYTF. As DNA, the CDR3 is TGCGCCAGCAGCCCCACAGGACAGGGGAGTTCCTATGGCTACACCTTC.

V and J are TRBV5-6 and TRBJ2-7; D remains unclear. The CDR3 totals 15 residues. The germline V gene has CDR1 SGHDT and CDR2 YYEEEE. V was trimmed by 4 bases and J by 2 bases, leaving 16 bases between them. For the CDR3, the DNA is TGTGCCAGCAGCCCCCGAGGCAGAGTGGCCTACGAGCAGTACTTC. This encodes CASSPRGRVAYEQYF.

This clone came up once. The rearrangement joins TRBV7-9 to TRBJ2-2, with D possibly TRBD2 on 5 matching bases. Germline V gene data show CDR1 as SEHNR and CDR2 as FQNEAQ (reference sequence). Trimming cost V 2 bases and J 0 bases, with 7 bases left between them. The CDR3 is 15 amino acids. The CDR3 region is CASSLREPNTGELFF. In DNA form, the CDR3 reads TGTGCCAGCAGCTTAAGGGAGCCGAACACCGGGGAGCTGTTTTTT.

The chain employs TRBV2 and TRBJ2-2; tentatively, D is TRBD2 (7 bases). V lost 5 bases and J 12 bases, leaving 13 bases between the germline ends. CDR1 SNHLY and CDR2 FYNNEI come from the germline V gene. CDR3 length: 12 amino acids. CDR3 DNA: TGTGCCAGCAGTTTTGGGGGGGCGAAGCTGTTTTTT. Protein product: CASSFGGAKLFF.

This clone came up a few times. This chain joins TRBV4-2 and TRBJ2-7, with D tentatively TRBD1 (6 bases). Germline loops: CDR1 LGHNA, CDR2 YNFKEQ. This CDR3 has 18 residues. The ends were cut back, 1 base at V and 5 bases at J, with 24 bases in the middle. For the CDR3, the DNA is TGTGCCAGCAGCCAAGTTCCTATCGCCTGGGACAAGAGCCACGAGCAGTACTTC. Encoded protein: CASSQVPIAWDKSHEQYF.

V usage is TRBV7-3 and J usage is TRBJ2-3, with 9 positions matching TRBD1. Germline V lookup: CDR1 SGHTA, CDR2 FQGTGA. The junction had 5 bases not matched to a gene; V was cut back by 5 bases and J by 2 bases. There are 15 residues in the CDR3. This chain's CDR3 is CASSPGDRATDTQYF. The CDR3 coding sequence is TGTGCCAGCAGCCCTGGGGACAGGGCCACAGATACGCAGTATTTT.

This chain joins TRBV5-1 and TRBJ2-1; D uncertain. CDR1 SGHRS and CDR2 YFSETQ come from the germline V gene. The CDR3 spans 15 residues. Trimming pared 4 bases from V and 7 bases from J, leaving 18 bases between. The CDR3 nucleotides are TGCGCCAGCAGCCCTCCAGGCCTGGCGGAGAATGAGCAGTTCTTC. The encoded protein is CASSPPGLAENEQFF. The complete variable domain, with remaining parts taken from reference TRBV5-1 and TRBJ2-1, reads KAGVTQTPRYLIKTRGQQVTLSCSPISGHRSVSWYQQTPGQGLQFLFEYFSETQRNKGNFPGRFSGRQFSNSRSEMNVSTLELGDSALYLCASSPPGLAENEQFFGPGTRLTVL.

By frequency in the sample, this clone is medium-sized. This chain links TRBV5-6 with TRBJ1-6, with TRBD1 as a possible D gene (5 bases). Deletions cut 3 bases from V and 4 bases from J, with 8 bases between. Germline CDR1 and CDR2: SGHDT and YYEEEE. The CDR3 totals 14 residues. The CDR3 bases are TGTGCCAGCAGCTGGGGGGGATATAATTCACCCCTCCACTTT. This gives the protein CASSWGGYNSPLHF.